What follows are 27 T cell receptor beta chains derived from one specimen sequenced in a study of blood T cell repertoires in COVID-19. The method was immunoSEQ multiplex PCR; TCRdb's version includes in-frame clones alone and lacks a portion of them. The table lists 95,000 or so clones, around 87% of them singletons. The sequenced sample consisted of peripheral blood. The origin of the receptors is a human donor in a cohort sampled during active COVID-19.

V usage is TRBV7-9 and J usage is TRBJ1-1; D possibly corresponds to TRBD1 (5 bases). CDR3 size: 14 residues. Germline CDR1 SEHNR, CDR2 FQNEAQ (reference sequence). Trimming cost V 1 base and J 5 bases, with 11 bases left between them. The DNA for the CDR3 is TGTGCCAGCAGCTTAGGGTCAGGGAGGACTGAAGCTTTCTTT. Protein sequence: CASSLGSGRTEAFF.

The rearrangement uses TRBV7-6 and TRBJ1-6; a possible D gene is TRBD1 (5 bases). The CDR3 is 16 amino acids. The V gene's germline CDR1 is SGHVS and CDR2 FNYEAQ. With 0 bases removed from V and 9 bases from J, the gap between germline ends came to 15 bases. CDR3 in DNA: TGTGCCAGCAGCTTAGCGGGGCGGGGGAAGAGTTCACCCCTCCACTTT. The encoded protein is CASSLAGRGKSSPLHF.

This CDR3 reads CASSPTGFGNTGELFF. The DNA for the CDR3 is TGTGCCAGCTCACCGACAGGGTTTGGGAACACCGGGGAGCTGTTTTTT. This sequence joins TRBV18 and TRBJ2-2; 7 nucleotides line up with TRBD1. The CDR3 length is 16 residues. With 3 bases clipped from V and 1 base from J, the junction kept 5 bases outside the gene matches. Germline assignment: CDR1 KGHSH and CDR2 LQKENI.

J is TRBJ1-6 and V is TRBV9; 10 bases are shared with TRBD1. The CDR3 runs to 15 residues. Germline CDR1 reads SGDLS; CDR2 reads YYNGEE. V shed 2 bases and J 7 bases; nucleotides not matched to a gene: 3. CDR3 amino acids: CASSVGGQGNSPLHF. CDR3 in DNA: TGTGCCAGCAGCGTGGGGGGACAGGGGAATTCACCCCTCCACTTT.

This clone came up a few times. The CDR3: CASSRPPRGGYEQYF. The CDR3 DNA follows: TGTGCCAGCAGCCGCCCGCCGCGGGGGGGCTACGAGCAGTACTTC. The rearrangement uses TRBV7-2 and TRBJ2-7, with 9 bases lining up with TRBD2. V dropped 5 bases and J dropped 3; count of bases not matched to a gene: 8. CDR1 and CDR2 (germline): SGHTA, FQGNSA. CDR3 length: 15 amino acids.

The chain couples TRBV9 to TRBJ1-1; D unclear. CDR1 and CDR2 from the germline V gene are SGDLS and YYNGEE. The V and J ends lost 3 bases and 1 base respectively, with 13 bases between them. This CDR3 contains 15 residues. Here the CDR3 DNA reads TGTGCCAGCAGCGCAAGATCAAACAGGAACACTGAAGCTTTCTTT. Protein product: CASSARSNRNTEAFF.

This clone was observed a handful of times. The chain joins TRBV7-2 to TRBJ2-1; tentatively, D is TRBD2 (6 bases). Trimming removed 1 base from V and 4 bases from J, with 11 bases in between. This CDR3 spans 15 amino acids. CDR1 is SGHTA, CDR2 FQGNSA, per germline. Here the CDR3 reads CASSLVGGGYNEQFF. The CDR3 bases are TGTGCCAGCAGCTTAGTGGGGGGTGGTTACAATGAGCAGTTCTTC.

V and J are TRBV18 and TRBJ1-5; 8 bases match TRBD1. The germline gives CDR1 KGHSH, CDR2 LQKENI. The trim removed 4 bases at V and 2 bases at J, leaving 4 bases unmatched. The CDR3 covers 15 residues. As DNA, the CDR3 is TGTGCCAGCTCACAAGACAGGGGACGCAATCAGCCCCAGCATTTT. Its protein is CASSQDRGRNQPQHF.

The V gene is TRBV3-1 (or the pseudogene TRBV3-2), the J gene TRBJ2-7, with 7 bases identical to TRBD1. The junction had 5 bases not matched to a gene; V was cut back by 7 bases and J by 2 bases. CDR3 length equals 13 residues. Per germline, CDR1 LGHDT and CDR2 YNNKEL (reference sequence). The CDR3 sequence: CASTGGQPYEQYF. CDR3 bases: TGTGCCAGCACTGGGGGACAGCCCTACGAGCAGTACTTC.

The chain recombines TRBV6-2 or TRBV6-3 with TRBJ2-7; TRBD1 is a possible D gene (6 bases). The CDR3 contains 16 residues. V lost 5 bases and J lost 4, with 21 bases in between. Germline V lookup: CDR1 MNHEY, CDR2 SVGEGT. DNA of the CDR3: TGTGCCAGCAGTGGGGTAATCGGGGACATTGGGTACGAGCAGTACTTC. It encodes CASSGVIGDIGYEQYF.

This chain uses TRBV7-2 with TRBJ1-6; D may be TRBD1 (6 bases). The V gene lost 8 bases and the J gene lost 5 bases, with 13 bases spanning the gap. The germline V gene encodes CDR1 SGHTA and CDR2 FQGNSA. The CDR3 totals 14 residues. The CDR3 region has the DNA TGTGCCAGCGGACCCACAGGGAATAATTCACCCCTCCACTTT. Translating gives CASGPTGNNSPLHF.

By frequency in the sample, this clone is medium-sized. The chain has TRBV2 and TRBJ1-2; 8 positions agree with TRBD1. This CDR3 spans 14 amino acids. J lost 2 bases, V lost 4 bases, and 3 bases had no gene match. The germline V gene encodes CDR1 SNHLY and CDR2 FYNNEI. Written as DNA, the CDR3 is TGTGCCAGCAGTGGGACAGGGCCAAACTATGGCTACACCTTC. The encoded protein is CASSGTGPNYGYTF. Looking up the rest from reference TRBV2 and TRBJ1-2 gives the full variable domain: EPEVTQTPSHQVTQMGQEVILRCVPISNHLYFYWYRQILGQKVEFLVSFYNNEISEKSEIFDDQFSVERPDGSNFTLKIRSTKLEDSAMYFCASSGTGPNYGYTFGSGTRLTVV.

This clone has a handful of counts. The chain links TRBV25-1 to TRBJ1-1; D remains ambiguous. The V gene's germline CDR1 is MGHDK and CDR2 SYGVNS. The V end was cut by 9 bases, the J end by 9 bases, with 14 bases between. The CDR3 sequence is 11 residues long. This chain's CDR3 is CASTYAAKAFF. CDR3 DNA: TGTGCCAGTACCTACGCTGCGAAAGCTTTCTTT.

This chain uses TRBV10-2 with TRBJ2-5; D remains ambiguous. CDR3 length equals 11 residues. CDR1 WSHSY and CDR2 SAAADI come from the germline V gene. V was cut by 8 bases and J by 2 bases, with 6 bases left in between. The CDR3 bases are TGCGCCAGCGAGATGCAAGAGACCCAGTACTTC. Translation: CASEMQETQYF.

The CDR3 DNA reads TGTGCCAGCAGCCTCCGACAGGCTACTAACTATGGCTACACCTTC. Translated, it gives CASSLRQATNYGYTF. The V and J genes are TRBV3-1 (or the pseudogene TRBV3-2) and TRBJ1-2; perhaps TRBD1 as D (6 bases). This CDR3 is 15 amino acids long. The germline CDR1 and CDR2 sequences are LGHDT and YNNKEL (reference sequence). With 4 bases removed from V and 0 bases from J, the gap between germline ends came to 12 bases.

This rearrangement joins TRBV7-9 to TRBJ1-2; no clear D. This CDR3 is built from 13 residues. V was shortened by 5 bases and J by 6 bases, with 13 bases between the two germline ends. The germline V gene encodes CDR1 SEHNR and CDR2 FQNEAQ (reference sequence). This CDR3 reads CASSQVSYDGYTF. The CDR3 nucleotides are TGTGCCAGCAGCCAAGTCAGTTACGATGGCTACACCTTC.

The chain combines TRBV30 with TRBJ2-3; 8 bases are a match to TRBD2. Germline lookup yields CDR1 GTSNPN and CDR2 SVGIG (reference sequence). The CDR3 runs 14 residues. V was clipped by 5 bases and J by 5 bases; unmatched bases: 9. CDR3 residues: CAWDRTGGVDTQYF. The CDR3 DNA reads as TGTGCCTGGGATAGAACGGGGGGGGTAGATACGCAGTATTTT.

This clone occurred a few times. The chain joins TRBV2 to TRBJ2-3; 8 bases map to TRBD2. Losses at the gene ends were 5 bases for V and 4 bases for J; bases not matched to a gene: 5. The CDR3 runs to 14 residues. Germline V gene data show CDR1 as SNHLY and CDR2 as FYNNEI. In DNA, the CDR3 is TGTGCCAGCAGTCCCGGGAGGGGGGCAGATACGCAGTATTTT. This encodes CASSPGRGADTQYF.

The chain is built from TRBV9 and TRBJ2-3, with D perhaps matching TRBD2 (6 bases). CDR1 and CDR2 (germline): SGDLS, YYNGEE. This CDR3 is 17 amino acids long. The V end was cut by 4 bases, the J end by 0 bases, with 18 bases between. The CDR3 here is CASSPTPGVRSTDTQYF. CDR3 coding DNA: TGTGCCAGCAGCCCTACCCCGGGGGTCCGCAGCACAGATACGCAGTATTTT.

V is TRBV18 and J is TRBJ1-4; D is possibly TRBD1 (5 bases). The ends were cut back, 5 bases at V and 7 bases at J, with 11 bases in the middle. This CDR3 is built from 13 residues. CDR1 is KGHSH, CDR2 LQKENI, per germline. This CDR3 is CASSTVQGEKLFF. The CDR3 DNA follows: TGTGCCAGCTCAACTGTGCAGGGTGAAAAACTGTTTTTT.

The chain combines TRBV28 with TRBJ1-2; D gene uncertain. Germline values: CDR1 MDHEN, CDR2 SYDVKM. Trimming cost V 6 bases and J 0 bases, with 14 bases left between them. CDR3 length: 15 residues. CDR3 in DNA: TGTGCCAGCAGCCCCCCAGTCTCTTCTAACTATGGCTACACCTTC. It codes for CASSPPVSSNYGYTF.

This chain joins TRBV7-2 and TRBJ1-2, with 10 positions matching TRBD1. The CDR3 consists of 14 residues. Germline V gives CDR1 SGHTA, CDR2 FQGNSA. Germline trimming cut 7 bases from V and 3 bases from J; bases unmatched to any gene: 5. The CDR3 sequence is CASNPTGGDYGYTF. CDR3 bases: TGTGCCAGCAACCCGACAGGGGGCGACTATGGCTACACCTTC.

This chain links TRBV18 with TRBJ1-4; tentatively, D is TRBD1 (5 bases). Trimming removed 8 bases from V and 5 bases from J, with 15 bases in between. Germline CDR1 KGHSH, CDR2 LQKENI. This CDR3 is 14 amino acids long. The CDR3 DNA sequence: TGTGCCAGCATCACAGCCGGGGGAAATGAAAAACTGTTTTTT. It translates to CASITAGGNEKLFF.

This clone was counted between two and nine times. The rearrangement uses TRBV27 and TRBJ1-5, with 8 bases aligning to TRBD1. Germline V lookup: CDR1 MNHEY, CDR2 SMNVEV (reference sequence). V was pared by 3 bases and J by 7 bases, with 5 bases of the junction left unmatched. There are 14 residues in the CDR3. In nucleotides, the CDR3 is TGTGCCAGCAGTTTGGACAGGGCGGTCCAGCCCCAGCATTTT. It specifies CASSLDRAVQPQHF.

The chain is built from TRBV7-2 and TRBJ1-3, with D unclear. CDR3 length: 15 residues. CDR1 is SGHTA, CDR2 FQGNSA, per germline. V shed 1 base and J shed 3 bases, with 10 bases lying between them. The CDR3: CASSLEAYVGNTIYF. Here the CDR3 DNA reads TGTGCCAGCAGCTTAGAAGCATACGTTGGAAACACCATATATTTT. The full variable domain, in which reference TRBV7-2 and TRBJ1-3 provide the parts outside the CDR3, is GAGVSQSPSNKVTEKGKDVELRCDPISGHTALYWYRQSLGQGLEFLIYFQGNSAPDKSGLPSDRFSAERTGGSVSTLTIQRTQQEDSAVYLCASSLEAYVGNTIYFGEGSWLTVV.

The rearrangement uses TRBV5-1 and TRBJ2-3, with D perhaps matching TRBD2 (7 bases). With 0 bases removed from V and 1 base from J, the gap between germline ends came to 15 bases. CDR3 length: 17 residues. Per the germline V gene, CDR1 is SGHRS and CDR2 is YFSETQ. The CDR3 protein is CASSLGRGRDRTDTQYF. The CDR3 coding sequence is TGCGCCAGCAGCTTGGGGCGGGGGCGTGACCGCACAGATACGCAGTATTTT. Full variable domain (rest looked up from reference TRBV5-1 and TRBJ2-3): KAGVTQTPRYLIKTRGQQVTLSCSPISGHRSVSWYQQTPGQGLQFLFEYFSETQRNKGNFPGRFSGRQFSNSRSEMNVSTLELGDSALYLCASSLGRGRDRTDTQYFGPGTRLTVL.

The chain joins TRBV7-2 to TRBJ2-1; weak D call: TRBD2 (5 bases). Between the trimmed V and J ends, which lost 5 bases and 5 bases, there was a span of 13 bases. The CDR3 totals 14 residues. Germline CDR1 and CDR2: SGHTA and FQGNSA. CDR3 protein: CASSHYGEHNEQFF. The CDR3 DNA reads TGTGCCAGCAGCCATTATGGGGAGCACAATGAGCAGTTCTTC.